The 14 T cell receptor beta chains listed next were all sequenced from one sample in a study of shared clonotypes between healthy human individuals. Measured with immunoSEQ multiplex PCR; TCRdb has only the in-frame clones, and not every one. This sample yields 950,000 to 1,100,000 clones, of which 70% to 80% are seen a single time; more than 0.55% belongs to the top ten. The sequencing sample was made of memory CD4+ T cells from PBMCs. Subset of the sample: CD45RA-negative fraction. Receptor source: a man aged 18 to 35 in good health. Some clones in this sample may be carry-over from other donors' samples.

The rearrangement uses TRBV7-9 and TRBJ1-2; 7 nucleotides match TRBD1. With V trimmed by 1 base and J by 14 bases, 13 bases remained unmatched. CDR3 length equals 14 residues. CDR1 is SEHNR, CDR2 FQNEAQ, per germline (reference sequence). The CDR3 reads CASSLVGGPPQGTF. The CDR3 nucleotides read TGTGCCAGCAGCTTAGTAGGGGGCCCACCCCAAGGTACCTTC.

As regards this clone: A much more abundant neighbour one base away suggests this may be a read error. Other nucleotide sequences from this sample produce the same CDR3. The chain combines TRBV28 with TRBJ1-1, with no clear D. The germline V gene encodes CDR1 MDHEN and CDR2 SYDVKM. CDR3 length: 16 amino acids. The V and J ends lost 5 bases and 2 bases respectively, with 18 bases between them. The CDR3 DNA reads as TGTGCCAGCAGTCTAGATGTGGGGATCCTCAACACTGAAGCTTTCTTT. It yields the protein CASSLDVGILNTEAFF.

A word on this clone: Other DNA sequences in the sample encode the same CDR3. The chain couples TRBV18 to TRBJ2-4; no firm D call. Trimming removed 0 bases from V and 0 bases from J, with 9 bases in between. CDR3 length: 16 residues. CDR1 and CDR2 from the germline V gene are KGHSH and LQKENI. The CDR3 protein is CASSPPGSLAKNIQYF. The CDR3 DNA sequence: TGTGCCAGCTCACCACCCGGCTCACTAGCCAAAAACATTCAGTACTTC.

The genes are TRBV27 and TRBJ2-6; TRBD1 matches 7 bases. The V segment lost 7 bases and the J segment 2 bases; nucleotides outside the gene matches: 2. From germline, CDR1 is MNHEY and CDR2 SMNVEV (reference sequence). This CDR3 has 14 amino acids. CDR3 sequence (DNA): TGTGCCAGCAACACAGGGGCTGGGGCCAACGTCCTGACTTTC. It yields the protein CASNTGAGANVLTF.

This CDR3 is CASSLEPFSAYEQYF. CDR3 sequence (DNA): TGTGCCAGCAGCTTAGAGCCTTTCTCCGCCTACGAGCAGTACTTC. The rearrangement links TRBV7-2 to TRBJ2-7; D is unclear. Germline-derived CDR1 and CDR2 are SGHTA and FQGNSA. The CDR3 loop spans 15 amino acids. Deletions cut 1 base from V and 2 bases from J, with 12 bases between.

The rearrangement joins TRBV18 to TRBJ2-7; a possible D gene is TRBD2 (6 bases). The CDR3 extends over 14 amino acids. The ends were cut back, 2 bases at V and 3 bases at J, with 11 bases in the middle. Per the germline V gene, CDR1 is KGHSH and CDR2 is LQKENI. CDR3 DNA sequence: TGTGCCAGCTCACCAGCCTTAGCGGTCTACGAGCAGTACTTC. The encoded protein is CASSPALAVYEQYF.

This clone was detected only once. The junction departs from the called germline gene at one end, perhaps through a read error. The chain is built from TRBV6-5 and TRBJ1-2; no definite D call. Germline values: CDR1 MNHEY, CDR2 SVGAGI. The CDR3 is made up of 11 amino acids. Here the CDR3 reads CASSNSRSYTF. DNA of the CDR3: TGTGCCAGCAGTAACTCAAGGAGCTACACCTTC.

This clone was picked up a small number of times. This rearrangement joins TRBV7-6 to TRBJ2-2; weak D call: TRBD1 (6 bases). The V and J ends lost 7 bases and 2 bases respectively, with 14 bases between them. Germline V lookup: CDR1 SGHVS, CDR2 FNYEAQ. This CDR3 has 15 amino acids. CDR3 amino acids: CASTAWTANTGELFF. The CDR3 nucleotides are TGTGCCAGCACCGCCTGGACAGCAAACACCGGGGAGCTGTTTTTT.

The chain links TRBV2 to TRBJ2-5, with TRBD1 matching over 9 bases. The germline CDR1 and CDR2 sequences are SNHLY and FYNNEI. The length of the CDR3 is 15 residues. Unmatched junction bases numbered 7, after V lost 4 bases and J lost 4 bases. CDR3 protein: CASSGRDRAPETQYF. CDR3 bases: TGTGCCAGCAGTGGCCGGGACAGGGCCCCAGAGACCCAGTACTTC. Based on the CDR3 plus reference TRBV2 and TRBJ2-5, the full variable domain is EPEVTQTPSHQVTQMGQEVILRCVPISNHLYFYWYRQILGQKVEFLVSFYNNEISEKSEIFDDQFSVERPDGSNFTLKIRSTKLEDSAMYFCASSGRDRAPETQYFGPGTRLLVL.

This clone was seen a single time. This chain links TRBV10-3 with TRBJ1-2, with 7 bases identical to TRBD1. CDR3 length equals 13 residues. The V segment lost 11 bases and the J segment 4 bases; nucleotides outside the gene matches: 10. Germline assignment: CDR1 ENHRY and CDR2 SYGVKD. This chain's CDR3 is CAATRGTAYGYTF. CDR3 bases: TGTGCCGCCACCCGAGGGACAGCCTATGGCTACACCTTC.

Turning to this clone: Since a much larger clone is just one base distant, this may be a read error. The same CDR3 can be traced to other DNA sequences in this sample. V usage is TRBV5-6 and J usage is TRBJ1-2, with 8 bases aligning to TRBD1. CDR3 length equals 15 residues. Germline V CDR1 and CDR2: SGHDT, YYEEEE. The ends lost 4 bases at V and 8 bases at J; junction bases unmatched: 13. CDR3 in amino acids: CASSLGADRALGYTF. The CDR3 coding sequence is TGTGCCAGCAGCCTGGGGGCGGACAGGGCCCTCGGCTACACCTTC.

This rearrangement joins TRBV5-1 to TRBJ2-5; 9 nucleotides line up with TRBD1. J lost 4 bases, V lost 5 bases, and 3 bases had no gene match. The germline V gene has CDR1 SGHRS and CDR2 YFSETQ. The CDR3 is made up of 13 amino acids. CDR3 coding DNA: TGCGCCAGCAGGGAACAGGGGGCAGAGACCCAGTACTTC. Protein sequence: CASREQGAETQYF.

Worth noting for this clone: Other DNA sequences in this specimen translate into the identical CDR3. The rearrangement joins TRBV7-3 to TRBJ2-3, with D possibly matching TRBD1 (5 bases). Deletions cut 2 bases from V and 2 bases from J, with 8 bases between. Germline V gene sequence: CDR1 SGHTA, CDR2 FQGTGA. The CDR3 covers 14 residues. The chain's CDR3 is CASSLDRYTDTQYF. The CDR3 nucleotides read TGTGCCAGCAGCTTAGACAGATACACAGATACGCAGTATTTT.

V usage is TRBV11-2 and J usage is TRBJ2-1; 7 bases fit TRBD1. The V and J ends lost 4 bases and 7 bases, in that order; junction bases with no gene match: 7. CDR1 SGHAT and CDR2 FQNNGV come from the germline V gene. The CDR3 runs 14 residues. CDR3 sequence (DNA): TGTGCCAGCAGCTCAGGGGGTAGCGCAAATGAGCAGTTCTTC. Protein product: CASSSGGSANEQFF.